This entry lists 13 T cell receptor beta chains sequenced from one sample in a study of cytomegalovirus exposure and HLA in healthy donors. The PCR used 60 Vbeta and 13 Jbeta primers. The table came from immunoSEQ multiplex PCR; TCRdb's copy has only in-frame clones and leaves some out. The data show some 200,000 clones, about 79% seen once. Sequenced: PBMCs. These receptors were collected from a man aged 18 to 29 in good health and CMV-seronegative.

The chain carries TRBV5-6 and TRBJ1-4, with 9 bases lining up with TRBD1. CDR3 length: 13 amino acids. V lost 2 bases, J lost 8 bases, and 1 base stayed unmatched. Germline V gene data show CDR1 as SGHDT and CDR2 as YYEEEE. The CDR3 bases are TGTGCCAGCAGCTTTGGACAGGGGGAAAAACTGTTTTTT. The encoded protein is CASSFGQGEKLFF.

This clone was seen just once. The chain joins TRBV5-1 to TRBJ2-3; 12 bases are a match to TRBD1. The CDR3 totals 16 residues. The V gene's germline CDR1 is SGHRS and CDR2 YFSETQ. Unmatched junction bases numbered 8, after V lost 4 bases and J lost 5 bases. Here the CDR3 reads CASSPRDRGHEDTQYF. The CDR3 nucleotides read TGCGCCAGCAGCCCCCGGGACAGGGGGCATGAAGATACGCAGTATTTT. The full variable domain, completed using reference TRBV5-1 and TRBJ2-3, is KAGVTQTPRYLIKTRGQQVTLSCSPISGHRSVSWYQQTPGQGLQFLFEYFSETQRNKGNFPGRFSGRQFSNSRSEMNVSTLELGDSALYLCASSPRDRGHEDTQYFGPGTRLTVL.

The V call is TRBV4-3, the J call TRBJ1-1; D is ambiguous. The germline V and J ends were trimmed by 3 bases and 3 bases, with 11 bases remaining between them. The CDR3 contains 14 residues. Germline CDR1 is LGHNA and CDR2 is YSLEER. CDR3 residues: CASSQRAGYTEAFF. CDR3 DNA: TGCGCCAGCAGCCAGAGGGCGGGGTACACTGAAGCTTTCTTT.

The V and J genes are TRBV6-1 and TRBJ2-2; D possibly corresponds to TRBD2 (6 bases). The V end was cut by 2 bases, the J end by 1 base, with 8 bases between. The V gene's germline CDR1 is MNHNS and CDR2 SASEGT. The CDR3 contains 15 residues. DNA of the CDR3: TGTGCCAGCAGTGAATGGGAGGTGAACACCGGGGAGCTGTTTTTT. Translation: CASSEWEVNTGELFF.

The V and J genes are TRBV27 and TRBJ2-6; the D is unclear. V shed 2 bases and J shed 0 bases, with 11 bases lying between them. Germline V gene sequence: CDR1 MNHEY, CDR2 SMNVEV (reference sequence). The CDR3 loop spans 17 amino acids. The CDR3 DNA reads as TGTGCCAGCAGTTTAACGGAGCCCTTCTCTGGGGCCAACGTCCTGACTTTC. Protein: CASSLTEPFSGANVLTF.

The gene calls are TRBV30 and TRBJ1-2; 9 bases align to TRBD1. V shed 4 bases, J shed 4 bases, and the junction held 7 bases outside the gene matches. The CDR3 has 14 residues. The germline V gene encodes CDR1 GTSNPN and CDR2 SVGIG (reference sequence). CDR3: CAWKGTGNIYGYTF. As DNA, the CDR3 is TGTGCCTGGAAGGGGACAGGGAATATCTATGGCTACACCTTC.

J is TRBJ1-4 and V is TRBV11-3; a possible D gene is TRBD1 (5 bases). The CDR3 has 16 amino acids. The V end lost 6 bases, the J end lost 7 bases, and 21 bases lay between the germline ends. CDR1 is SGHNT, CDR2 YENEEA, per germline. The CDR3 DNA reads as TGTGCCAGCAGTCCCTTCGGGGGTAGTCTGGGTGAAAAACTGTTTTTT. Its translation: CASSPFGGSLGEKLFF.

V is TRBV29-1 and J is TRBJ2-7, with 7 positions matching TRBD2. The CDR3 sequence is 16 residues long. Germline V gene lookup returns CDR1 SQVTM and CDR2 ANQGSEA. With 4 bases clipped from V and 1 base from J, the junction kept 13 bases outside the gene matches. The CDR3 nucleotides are TGCAGCGTTGCCTGGCGGGAGATCGGCAGGTCCTACGAGCAGTACTTC. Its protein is CSVAWREIGRSYEQYF.

This CDR3 reads CASSGGTNEQFF. CDR3 nucleotide sequence: TGTGCCAGCTCGGGGGGGACGAATGAGCAGTTCTTC. The V and J genes are TRBV9 and TRBJ2-1; TRBD2 matches 8 bases. The CDR3 spans 12 residues. V gave up 7 bases and J gave up 7 bases; unmatched junction bases: 4. CDR1 and CDR2 (germline): SGDLS, YYNGEE.

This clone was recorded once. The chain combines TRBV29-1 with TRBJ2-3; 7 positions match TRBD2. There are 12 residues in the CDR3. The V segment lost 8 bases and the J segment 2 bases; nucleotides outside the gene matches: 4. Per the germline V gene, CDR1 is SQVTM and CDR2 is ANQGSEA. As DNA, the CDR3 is TGCAGCTCGGGGGGACTCACAGATACGCAGTATTTT. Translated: CSSGGLTDTQYF.

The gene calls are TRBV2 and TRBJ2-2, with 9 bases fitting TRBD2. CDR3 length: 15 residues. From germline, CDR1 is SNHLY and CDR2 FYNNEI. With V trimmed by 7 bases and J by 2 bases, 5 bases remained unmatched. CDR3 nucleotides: TGTGCCAGCATACTTAGCGGGGGAAACACCGGGGAGCTGTTTTTT. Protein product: CASILSGGNTGELFF.

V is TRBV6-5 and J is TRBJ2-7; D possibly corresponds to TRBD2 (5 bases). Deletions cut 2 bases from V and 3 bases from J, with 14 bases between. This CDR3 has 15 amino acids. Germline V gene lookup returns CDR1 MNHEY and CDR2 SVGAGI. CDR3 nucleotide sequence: TGTGCCAGCAGTTACCCCTGGAGGATGCTCTACGAGCAGTACTTC. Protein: CASSYPWRMLYEQYF.

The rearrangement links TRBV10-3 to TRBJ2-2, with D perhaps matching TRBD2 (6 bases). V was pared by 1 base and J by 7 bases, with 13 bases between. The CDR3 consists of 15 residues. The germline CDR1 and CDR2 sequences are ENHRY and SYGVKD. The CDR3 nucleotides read TGTGCCATCAGTGAGTTTCCCCCGCGGGACGGGGAGCTGTTTTTT. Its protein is CAISEFPPRDGELFF.